The text below deals with one TCR beta chain. Its antigen is undetermined. Trimming shortened V by 0 bases and J by 6 bases, and 12 bases separated the two germline ends. Germline V CDR1 and CDR2: MNHEY, SMNVEV (reference sequence). This CDR3 contains 14 residues. This sample is drawn from a study of shared clonotypes between healthy human individuals. Using approximately 200 ng DNA, tens of thousands of T cell genomes, the sorted-subset replicate PCRs were run. The data were produced by immunoSEQ multiplex PCR, yet TCRdb's version contains in-frame clones alone and is incomplete. The sample includes under 1,100,000 clones, 70% to 80% seen only once; the top ten take around 0.6%. Study findings and constraints: It was observed that roughly 5.1% of naive CD4 clonotypes were shared across a handful of donors. Generation probabilities were higher for clonotypes shared across all four sorted-subset donors than for unshared ones. Expectations were that clonotype sharing among donors would be affected by sequencing depth.

This chain uses TRBV27 with TRBJ2-7; D is possibly TRBD1 (5 bases). Sequenced input: memory CD4+ T cells from PBMCs. Indicated subset: CD45RA-negative fraction. The receptor was isolated from a young man in good health. Some clones in this sample may be carry-over from other donors' samples. For the CDR3, the DNA is TGTGCCAGCAGTTTATCTCCAGGGCTGGGCGAGCAGTACTTC. Translating gives CASSLSPGLGEQYF.